Listed below are T cell receptor beta chains from one sample, sequenced in a study of response to subunit inactivated influenza vaccine. TCRdb recomputed calls from the RT-PCR reads with MiXCR, one row per CDR3 protein. The sample lists fewer than 750,000 distinct CDR3 sequences; 12% to 15% were seen once. Sample: PBMCs from blood, taken roughly 12 days after vaccination. The source of these receptors is a man between 45 and 60 years old who received an inactivated influenza vaccine. Each CDR3 is given with its conserved first and last residue. Each record gives: J gene, V gene, clone size, D gene, CDR3 DNA, CDR3 protein. D genes are given only for firm matches. Clone size appears in some rows only: once, few, many, or a class for an expanded clone.

>TRBJ1-2|TRBV28|few|TRBD1
TGTGCCAGCAGTTTATTAGGGACAGGGGGATTTACCGACTATGGCTACACCTTC
CASSLLGTGGFTDYGYTF
>TRBJ2-7|TRBV6-5|few|.
TGTGCCAGCAGTTACAACGGAGGACCCAACGAGCAGTACTTC
CASSYNGGPNEQYF
>TRBJ2-7|TRBV4-3|.|.
TGCGCCAGCAGCCAAGGCGAGGAGGCGTTCTACGAGCAGTACTTC
CASSQGEEAFYEQYF
>TRBJ2-1|TRBV7-8|few|TRBD1
TGTGCCAGCAGCAGGGACAGGGTCAATGAGCAGTTCTTC
CASSRDRVNEQFF
>TRBJ2-1|TRBV18|.|TRBD1
TGTGCCAGCTCACCAACCGTGGGACAGTACTACAATGAGCAGTTCTTC
CASSPTVGQYYNEQFF
>TRBJ2-7|TRBV20-1|.|TRBD2
TGCAGTGCTAGAGACGGCGCGGGAGTTTCCGAGCAGTACTTC
CSARDGAGVSEQYF
>TRBJ2-5|TRBV29-1|once|.
TGCAGCGCCGAGGCGTTCCAAGAGACCCAGTACTTC
CSAEAFQETQYF
>TRBJ1-5|TRBV4-3|.|.
TGCGCCAGCAGCCCAGCCAGTTCACCCAATCAGCCCCAGCATTTT
CASSPASSPNQPQHF
>TRBJ1-1|TRBV11-2|many|.
TGTGCCAGCAGCTTAGCATCGGCAAGGACCGAAGCTTTCTTT
CASSLASARTEAFF
>TRBJ1-3|TRBV6-1|few|TRBD1
TGTGCCAGCAGTGGACAGGGGGCGCAAGGAAACACCATATATTTT
CASSGQGAQGNTIYF
>TRBJ2-1|TRBV10-2|.|.
TGCGCCAGCAGGAACTACCAGGGGAGGGCTGAGCAGTTCTTC
CASRNYQGRAEQFF
>TRBJ2-7|TRBV10-3|.|TRBD2
TGTGCCACAGGATTAGCGGGAGGGCCTGAAGGGTACGAGCAGTACTTC
CATGLAGGPEGYEQYF
>TRBJ1-2|TRBV19|.|.
TGTGCCACCCTGGGAGGGAATGGCTACACCTTC
CATLGGNGYTF
>TRBJ2-3|TRBV24-1|.|TRBD2
TGTGCCACCAGTGACCTCCATACCTCCAGCGGGAGTGGGGATACGCAGTATTTT
CATSDLHTSSGSGDTQYF
>TRBJ2-2|TRBV4-1|many|TRBD1
TGCGCCAGCAGCCAGTACCCGGGACAGGGGATGAGCACCGGGGAGCTGTTTTTT
CASSQYPGQGMSTGELFF
>TRBJ2-7|TRBV5-6|.|.
TGTGCCAGCTCCGGGACCCAGAACGAGCAGTACTTC
CASSGTQNEQYF
>TRBJ1-5|TRBV7-2|.|.
TGTGCCAGCAGTCTAGCGGACCTCGGAGAGCCCCAGCATTTT
CASSLADLGEPQHF
>TRBJ2-1|TRBV4-1|few|.
TGCGCCAGCAGCCAAGCTGGGGCCCAGTACAATGAGCAGTTCTTC
CASSQAGAQYNEQFF
>TRBJ1-2|TRBV9|.|.
TGTGCCAGCAGCGTGACGGACACTAACTATGGCTACACCTTC
CASSVTDTNYGYTF
>TRBJ2-7|TRBV5-1|.|TRBD1
TGCGCCAGCAGCGGGACAGGACCCTACGAGCAGTACTTC
CASSGTGPYEQYF
>TRBJ2-7|TRBV5-6|many|.
TGTGCCAGCAGCTTGCGCAGGGGAGGATCCTACGAGCAGTACTTC
CASSLRRGGSYEQYF
>TRBJ2-5|TRBV20-1|.|TRBD2
TGCAGTGCTACAATTAGGACTAGCGGGCGGGAGACCCAGTACTTC
CSATIRTSGRETQYF
>TRBJ2-5|TRBV6-2/TRBV6-3|few|TRBD2
TGTGCCAGCAGTTACCGGTCGGGACTAGTGAGGGAGACCCAGTACTTC
CASSYRSGLVRETQYF
>TRBJ1-1|TRBV6-1|few|.
TGTGCCAGCAGTAAACGGGATTTTAGAGGGAACACTGAAGCTTTCTTT
CASSKRDFRGNTEAFF
>TRBJ2-1|TRBV28|few|.
TGTGCCAGCAGTTTATGGTCGGGGAGAAGCGACAATGAGCAGTTCTTC
CASSLWSGRSDNEQFF
>TRBJ1-1|TRBV11-2|few|.
TGTGCCAGCACATTTTTGGACATCAAGAACACTGAAGCTTTCTTT
CASTFLDIKNTEAFF
>TRBJ2-2|TRBV10-3|few|TRBD2
TGTGCCATCAGTTCCGCGGGGGGGCTCCCCGGGGAGCTGTTTTTT
CAISSAGGLPGELFF
>TRBJ2-1|TRBV6-1|.|.
TGTGCCAGCAGTCCCATTAATGGCAACAATGAGCAGTTCTTC
CASSPINGNNEQFF
>TRBJ2-5|TRBV20-1|few|.
TGCAGTGCGAACAGGAACCAAGAGACCCAGTACTTC
CSANRNQETQYF
>TRBJ2-1|TRBV13|.|.
TGTGCCAGCAGGTTAGGGAGTTCGTTTGATGAGCAGTTCTTC
CASRLGSSFDEQFF
>TRBJ2-1|TRBV27|few|TRBD2
TGTGCCAGCAGTGTGGTAGTGGGGAGGGGTTACAATGAGCAGTTCTTC
CASSVVVGRGYNEQFF
>TRBJ2-6|TRBV29-1|few|.
TGCAGCGTCAGGGCGGCTGGGGCCAACGTCCTGACTTTC
CSVRAAGANVLTF
>TRBJ2-4|TRBV3-1|.|TRBD2
TGTGCCAGCAGCCAAGGAACTAGCGGGGTGAAAAACATTCAGTACTTC
CASSQGTSGVKNIQYF
>TRBJ2-2|TRBV6-5|.|.
TGTGCCAGCAGTTACTCGATTTCAGGGACCGGGGAGCTGTTTTTT
CASSYSISGTGELFF
>TRBJ2-5|TRBV7-8|.|TRBD2
TGTGCCAGCAGCTTAGGGTCGAGCGGGGTATCGACCCAGTACTTC
CASSLGSSGVSTQYF
>TRBJ2-7|TRBV21-1|few|.
TGTGCCAGCAGCAAAGGCGGTGATCAATGTCGGTCTAGCGGGAGTTTAGGTTACGAGCAGTACTTC
CASSKGGDQCRSSGSLGYEQYF
>TRBJ2-5|TRBV7-2|few|TRBD2
TGTGCCAGCAGCAAGACTAGCGGGGGAGGAGAGACCCAGTACTTC
CASSKTSGGGETQYF
>TRBJ2-1|TRBV7-6|.|.
TGTGCCAGCAGCTTTAAAGTTTGGGACAATGAGCAGTTCTTC
CASSFKVWDNEQFF
>TRBJ2-7|TRBV20-1|.|TRBD2
TGCAGTGCCGGGACTAGCGGGAGCCGAAGCTACGAGCAGTACTTC
CSAGTSGSRSYEQYF
>TRBJ1-5|TRBV10-3|few|.
TGTGCCATCAGTGAGGGTGAGAGACAGCCCCAGCATTTT
CAISEGERQPQHF
>TRBJ2-7|TRBV6-2/TRBV6-3|.|TRBD2
TGTGCCAGCAGGCACCTAGCGGGGGGCACCTACGAGCAGTACTTC
CASRHLAGGTYEQYF
>TRBJ2-3|TRBV2|few|.
TGTGCCAGCAGCCACCCCGACAGCACAGATACGCAGTATTTT
CASSHPDSTDTQYF
>TRBJ1-4|TRBV14|few|.
TGTGCCAGCAGTCGACTCCAGGACAGTAATGAAAAACTGTTTTTT
CASSRLQDSNEKLFF
>TRBJ1-3|TRBV28|.|.
TGTGCCAGCAGTCCACGCAACTCTGGAAACACCATATATTTT
CASSPRNSGNTIYF
>TRBJ2-7|TRBV3-1|.|.
TGTGCCAGCGGCCGAAACAGGGTAACCTACGAGCAGTACTTC
CASGRNRVTYEQYF
>TRBJ2-1|TRBV12-3/TRBV12-4|few|.
TGTGCCAGCGCTCGCCGGGGGGCCTCGAGCTCCTACAATGAGCAGTTCTTC
CASARRGASSSYNEQFF
>TRBJ2-1|TRBV7-6|few|TRBD2
TGTGCCAGCAGCTCACGCGTAGGCGGGAGGGCCCCCAATGAGCAGTTCTTC
CASSSRVGGRAPNEQFF
>TRBJ1-2|TRBV5-1|.|.
TGCGCCAGCAGCTCTGAGGGCCACTATGGCTACACCTTC
CASSSEGHYGYTF
>TRBJ2-3|TRBV5-1|.|.
TGCGCCAGCAGCTTGGTTGGCGCGGTGGTAGATACGCAGTATTTT
CASSLVGAVVDTQYF
>TRBJ2-7|TRBV6-6|few|.
TGTGCCAGCAGTTACGGCTCTATCTACGAGCAGTACTTC
CASSYGSIYEQYF